This is a list of T cell receptor beta chains from one sample in a study of Ad26.COV2.S vaccination and SARS-CoV-2 variants. Sequenced by immunoSEQ multiplex PCR; TCRdb stores in-frame clones only, minus some. The sample carries about 350,000 clones, approximately 90% recorded once. The sample consisted of peripheral blood, taken in a trial of Ad26.COV2.S vaccine versus placebo. The receptors were sampled from a person aged 18-65 years who received the Ad26.COV2.S COVID-19 vaccine or a placebo. CDR3s include the opening cysteine and the closing phenylalanine or tryptophan. The D gene is left open where the match is weak. Only some rows state a clone size, as once, few, many or a class for expanded clones.

v_gene	j_gene	len	d_gene	abundance	CDR3aa	CDR3nt
TRBV7-9	TRBJ1-1	13	.	.	CASSLEGGTEAFF	TGTGCCAGCAGCTTAGAGGGGGGCACTGAAGCTTTCTTT
TRBV3-1/TRBV3-2	TRBJ2-7	12	.	.	CASSQSGSEQYF	TGTGCCAGCAGCCAAAGTGGGTCCGAGCAGTACTTC
TRBV6-5	TRBJ1-6	12	.	.	CASRRPGGPLHF	TGTGCCAGCAGGCGGCCGGGGGGTCCCCTCCACTTT
TRBV7-9	TRBJ1-1	14	.	.	CASSLVGSGTEAFF	TGTGCCAGCAGCTTAGTTGGGAGTGGCACTGAAGCTTTCTTT
TRBV9	TRBJ2-5	16	TRBD2	.	CASSVGGSGGLETQYF	TGTGCCAGCAGCGTAGGGGGTAGCGGGGGATTAGAGACCCAGTACTTC
TRBV18	TRBJ1-1	16	.	.	CASSPVQGGGITEAFF	TGTGCCAGCTCACCAGTACAGGGAGGTGGAATCACTGAAGCTTTCTTT
TRBV3-1/TRBV3-2	TRBJ2-3	13	.	.	CASSENTAYTQYF	TGTGCCAGCAGCGAAAACACCGCCTATACGCAGTATTTT
TRBV7-9	TRBJ2-3	16	.	.	CASSLSEVLGTDTQYF	TGTGCCAGCAGCTTATCAGAGGTCCTGGGCACAGATACGCAGTATTTT
TRBV4-3	TRBJ1-1	15	.	.	CASSQRVGGGTEAFF	TGCGCCAGCAGCCAAAGGGTAGGGGGGGGCACTGAAGCTTTCTTT
TRBV7-6	TRBJ2-7	12	.	.	CASGESINEQYF	TGTGCCAGCGGGGAAAGTATAAACGAGCAGTACTTC
TRBV19	TRBJ2-7	15	.	few	CASSSPHRGSYEQYF	TGTGCCAGTAGTTCCCCGCATCGGGGTTCCTACGAGCAGTACTTC
TRBV9	TRBJ2-7	15	TRBD2	.	CASSEGLAEYYEQYF	TGTGCCAGCAGCGAGGGACTAGCAGAGTACTACGAGCAGTACTTC
TRBV2	TRBJ1-1	17	.	.	CASSVEEWTDRNTEAFF	TGTGCCAGCAGTGTAGAGGAGTGGACAGACAGGAACACTGAAGCTTTCTTT
TRBV27	TRBJ2-2	15	TRBD1	.	CASRRQGADTGELFF	TGTGCCAGCAGGAGACAGGGGGCGGACACCGGGGAGCTGTTTTTT
TRBV5-6	TRBJ1-2	16	.	.	CASSESPGTGIYGYTF	TGTGCCAGCAGCGAATCCCCCGGGACCGGAATCTATGGCTACACCTTC
TRBV19	TRBJ1-2	15	.	.	CASSIVSDSKYGYTF	TGTGCCAGTAGTATAGTTTCCGACAGCAAATATGGCTACACCTTC
TRBV6-4	TRBJ2-2	13	.	few	CASSEGGYGELFF	TGTGCCAGCAGCGAAGGAGGGTACGGGGAGCTGTTTTTT
TRBV11-1	TRBJ1-1	12	.	.	CASNQGNTEAFF	TGTGCCAGCAACCAGGGGAACACTGAAGCTTTCTTT
TRBV5-8	TRBJ1-1	14	.	.	CASSLDRQNTEAFF	TGTGCCAGCAGCCTCGACCGTCAGAACACTGAAGCTTTCTTT
TRBV4-2	TRBJ2-2	14	TRBD2	.	CASRLAENTGELFF	TGTGCCAGCAGACTAGCGGAGAACACCGGGGAGCTGTTTTTT
TRBV9	TRBJ1-2	14	.	.	CASSAPGKPYGYTF	TGTGCCAGCAGCGCCCCTGGCAAACCCTATGGCTACACCTTC
TRBV7-9	TRBJ2-7	17	TRBD1	.	CASSLEGAPTLGYEQYF	TGTGCCAGCAGCTTAGAGGGGGCGCCGACGCTTGGATACGAGCAGTACTTC
TRBV6-1	TRBJ2-7	13	.	.	CASRFRLSYEQYF	TGTGCCAGCAGGTTCCGACTGTCCTACGAGCAGTACTTC
TRBV5-1	TRBJ2-6	20	.	.	CASSLAIGRDVTTWANVLTF	TGCGCCAGCAGCTTGGCCATAGGAAGGGACGTGACTACCTGGGCCAACGTCCTGACTTTC
TRBV10-3	TRBJ1-5	14	TRBD1	.	CATMGQGYDQPQHF	TGTGCCACGATGGGACAGGGTTACGATCAGCCCCAGCATTTT
TRBV6-2/TRBV6-3	TRBJ1-6	18	.	.	CASSFRGLRSSYNSPLHF	TGTGCCAGCAGTTTCCGGGGCCTAAGGAGCTCCTATAATTCACCCCTCCACTTT
TRBV11-3	TRBJ2-1	15	.	once	CASSLVRSGSNEQFF	TGTGCCAGCAGCTTAGTTCGGAGCGGTAGCAATGAGCAGTTCTTC
TRBV5-3	TRBJ2-7	14	.	.	CARSWNGGTYEQYF	TGTGCCAGAAGCTGGAATGGGGGGACCTACGAGCAGTACTTC
TRBV4-1	TRBJ2-3	16	TRBD2	.	CASSRELAASTDTQYF	TGCGCCAGCAGCCGGGAGCTAGCGGCTAGCACAGATACGCAGTATTTT
TRBV4-3	TRBJ2-7	18	.	.	CASSQGHVGGAPAYEQYF	TGCGCCAGCAGCCAAGGGCACGTAGGTGGGGCCCCCGCGTACGAGCAGTACTTC
TRBV4-1	TRBJ1-2	13	.	.	CASSQGGAYGYTF	TGCGCCAGCAGCCAAGGCGGGGCCTATGGCTACACCTTC
TRBV7-3	TRBJ2-7	15	.	.	CASSALEPLPYEQYF	TGTGCCAGCAGCGCTCTAGAGCCGCTCCCCTACGAGCAGTACTTC
TRBV4-2	TRBJ1-5	14	TRBD1	.	CASSHGQENQPQHF	TGTGCCAGCAGCCACGGACAGGAGAATCAGCCCCAGCATTTT
TRBV30	TRBJ1-1	11	.	once	CAWKGGAEAFF	TGTGCCTGGAAAGGTGGGGCTGAAGCTTTCTTT
TRBV19	TRBJ2-3	19	TRBD2	.	CASSIPGRLAGGNTDTQYF	TGTGCCAGTAGTATACCCGGACGACTAGCGGGGGGAAACACAGATACGCAGTATTTT
TRBV5-6	TRBJ2-1	15	.	.	CASSSPGRSYNEQFF	TGTGCCAGCAGCTCCCCGGGTCGGTCCTACAATGAGCAGTTCTTC
TRBV7-2	TRBJ2-3	15	.	.	CASSHRGGLTDTQYF	TGTGCCAGCAGCCACAGGGGGGGACTCACAGATACGCAGTATTTT
TRBV16	TRBJ2-2	14	.	.	CASSLRGNTGELFF	TGTGCCAGCAGCCTCCGGGGCAACACCGGGGAGCTGTTTTTT
TRBV6-1	TRBJ2-1	11	.	.	CASSEEGGGFF	TGTGCCAGCAGTGAAGAAGGGGGTGGGTTCTTC
TRBV18	TRBJ1-2	15	TRBD1	.	CASSPGTEINYGYTF	TGTGCCAGCTCACCCGGGACAGAGATTAACTATGGCTACACCTTC
TRBV9	TRBJ1-1	14	.	few	CASSVRSQNTEAFF	TGTGCCAGCAGCGTAAGGTCTCAGAACACTGAAGCTTTCTTT
TRBV9	TRBJ1-1	17	.	.	CASSVDAGAPENTEAFF	TGTGCCAGCAGCGTAGACGCAGGGGCACCGGAGAACACTGAAGCTTTCTTT
TRBV5-6	TRBJ2-1	14	.	few	CASSPDGIYNEQFF	TGTGCCAGCAGCCCGGATGGGATATACAATGAGCAGTTCTTC
TRBV16	TRBJ2-2	15	TRBD1	.	CASSRGQGGTGELFF	TGTGCCAGCAGCCGTGGACAGGGGGGCACCGGGGAGCTGTTTTTT
TRBV5-6	TRBJ2-7	13	.	.	CASSPTPNYEQYF	TGTGCCAGCAGCCCCACACCCAACTACGAGCAGTACTTC
TRBV13	TRBJ2-7	15	.	.	CASSQAGTHSYEQYF	TGTGCCAGCAGCCAGGCGGGGACTCATTCCTACGAGCAGTACTTC
TRBV12-3/TRBV12-4	TRBJ1-1	13	.	.	CASSLSGNTEAFF	TGTGCCAGCAGTTTATCGGGAAACACTGAAGCTTTCTTT
TRBV30	TRBJ2-3	12	.	.	CAWSHDSDTQYF	TGTGCCTGGAGTCATGATTCAGATACGCAGTATTTT
TRBV7-9	TRBJ1-1	14	.	.	CASSLTQVNTEAFF	TGTGCCAGCAGCCTAACCCAGGTGAACACTGAAGCTTTCTTT
TRBV6-2/TRBV6-3	TRBJ2-7	15	.	once	CASSLPMTGGSEQYF	TGTGCCAGCAGTTTACCCATGACTGGTGGGTCCGAGCAGTACTTC